One and the same sample provided the 16 T cell receptor beta chains below, sequenced in a study of T-cell reconstitution after alpha-beta-depleted transplantation in children. Unique molecular identifiers featured in how the TCRbeta library was prepared. TCRdb analysed the PCR reads with MiXCR anew, one entry per CDR3 protein. The table has around 700,000 distinct CDR3 sequences, around 13% seen once. This specimen was PBMCs, taken before TCRalphabeta/CD19-depleted stem cell transplant. The receptors here all came from a girl aged 2 to 10 with congenital amegakaryocytic thrombocytopenia, due to receive a stem cell transplant.

This clonotype was observed at least ten times. The CDR3 DNA reads TGTGCCAGCAGTTCCGACCCGACAGATACGCAGTATTTT. Translating it yields CASSSDPTDTQYF. This chain uses TRBV25-1 with TRBJ2-3; D unclear. V lost 5 bases, J lost 3 bases, and 9 bases lay in between. The CDR3 loop spans 13 amino acids. The germline V gene has CDR1 MGHDK and CDR2 SYGVNS. The variable domain in full, with the rest retrieved from reference TRBV25-1 and TRBJ2-3, is EADIYQTPRYLVIGTGKKITLECSQTMGHDKMYWYQQDPGMELHLIHYSYGVNSTEKGDLSSESTVSRIRTEHFPLTLESARPSHTSQYLCASSSDPTDTQYFGPGTRLTVL.

This clonotype was detected a few times. V is TRBV7-9 and J is TRBJ2-1; the match to TRBD2 covers 7 bases. The CDR3 totals 16 residues. Germline lookup yields CDR1 SEHNR and CDR2 FQNEAQ (reference sequence). V gave up 5 bases and J gave up 0 bases; unmatched junction bases: 7. CDR3 region: CASSLNGGSSYNEQFF. The DNA of the CDR3 is TGTGCCAGCAGCCTCAACGGCGGGAGCTCCTACAATGAGCAGTTCTTC.

The chain combines TRBV20-1 with TRBJ2-1, with D perhaps being TRBD1 or TRBD2 (5 bases each). The CDR3 runs 15 residues. V shed 4 bases and J shed 2 bases, with 15 bases lying between them. Per the germline V gene, CDR1 is DFQATT and CDR2 is SNEGSKA (reference sequence). CDR3 amino acids: CSATSLGETYNEQFF. Here the CDR3 DNA reads TGCAGTGCTACTAGTCTGGGGGAAACCTACAATGAGCAGTTCTTC.

The rearrangement uses TRBV28 and TRBJ2-4; possibly TRBD2 for D (6 bases). Trimming took off 0 bases at V and 4 bases at J, with 19 bases between the two ends. The CDR3 length is 18 residues. The germline CDR1 and CDR2 sequences are MDHEN and SYDVKM. The DNA for the CDR3 is TGTGCCAGCAGTTTATGGGGCCCTTTAGCGGAGAATAAAAACATTCAGTACTTC. It translates to CASSLWGPLAENKNIQYF.

The CDR3: CASRIGPSNQETQYF. The CDR3 DNA follows: TGTGCCAGCAGGATAGGACCGTCTAACCAAGAGACCCAGTACTTC. This sequence joins TRBV7-9 and TRBJ2-5; D call uncertain. The V gene's germline CDR1 is SEHNR and CDR2 FQNEAQ (reference sequence). This CDR3 region has 15 residues. V gave up 6 bases and J gave up 0 bases, with 14 bases separating them.

This clonotype was seen a few times. The chain recombines TRBV7-8 with TRBJ2-1; TRBD2 agrees at 10 bases. The CDR3 runs 16 residues. Germline trimming cut 5 bases from V and 3 bases from J; bases unmatched to any gene: 7. Germline V gene lookup returns CDR1 SGHVS and CDR2 FQNEAQ. This chain's CDR3 is CASSPSGRAHYNEQFF. The CDR3 DNA sequence: TGTGCCAGCAGCCCAAGCGGGAGGGCCCACTACAATGAGCAGTTCTTC.

This clonotype was picked up a small number of times. J is TRBJ2-3 and V is TRBV20-1, with TRBD1 matching 8 bases. CDR3 size: 15 residues. V lost 3 bases to trimming and J lost 1 base; unmatched junction nucleotides: 6. Germline lookup yields CDR1 DFQATT and CDR2 SNEGSKA (reference sequence). Written as DNA, the CDR3 is TGCAGTGCTAGTACCCCGGGACAGGGCACAGATACGCAGTATTTT. It yields the protein CSASTPGQGTDTQYF.

V gene TRBV20-1 combines with J gene TRBJ2-3; 9 positions agree with TRBD1. V was clipped by 8 bases and J by 1 base; unmatched bases: 13. Germline loops: CDR1 DFQATT, CDR2 SNEGSKA (reference sequence). This CDR3 comprises 16 residues. The CDR3 sequence: CSTRGGTGTGTDTQYF. The CDR3 DNA reads TGCAGTACGAGAGGCGGGACAGGGACGGGCACAGATACGCAGTATTTT.

There are many counts of this clonotype. The chain is built from TRBV10-3 and TRBJ2-5; D unclear. With 4 bases removed from V and 2 bases from J, the gap between germline ends came to 8 bases. The CDR3 loop spans 13 amino acids. Germline-derived CDR1 and CDR2 are ENHRY and SYGVKD. Here the CDR3 reads CAISVVGQETQYF. DNA for the CDR3: TGTGCCATCAGTGTGGTGGGACAAGAGACCCAGTACTTC.

This clonotype was detected a few times. V gene TRBV5-1 combines with J gene TRBJ2-7, with TRBD1 as a possible D gene (7 bases). V was trimmed by 3 bases and J by 2 bases, leaving 21 bases between them. This CDR3 comprises 17 residues. CDR1 is SGHRS and CDR2 is YFSETQ in the germline V gene. The CDR3 DNA sequence: TGCGCCAGCAGCTCGGGGGTCTGGGGGACAGATACCTACGAGCAGTACTTC. The encoded protein is CASSSGVWGTDTYEQYF.

The chain is built from TRBV3-1 and TRBJ2-5, with D unresolved. Trimming left V 0 bases short and J 3 bases short, with 11 bases between. The CDR3 covers 15 residues. CDR1 and CDR2 (germline): LGHDT, YNNKEL (reference sequence). The chain's CDR3 is CASSQDDWPEETQYF. In DNA form, the CDR3 reads TGTGCCAGCAGCCAAGATGATTGGCCGGAAGAGACCCAGTACTTC.

The table lists this clonotype with a few counts. J is TRBJ2-5 and V is TRBV20-1, with 10 bases lining up with TRBD2. The CDR3 loop spans 13 amino acids. Germline lookup yields CDR1 DFQATT and CDR2 SNEGSKA (reference sequence). J gave up 5 bases and V 6 bases, and 6 bases lay outside the gene matches. CDR3 amino acids: CSALTSGVETQYF. CDR3 coding DNA: TGCAGTGCCCTAACTAGCGGGGTGGAGACCCAGTACTTC.

This clonotype came up a few times. One end of the junction fails to match germline, which may point to a read error. This chain connects TRBV7-8 to TRBJ2-7; 9 bases agree with TRBD2. The CDR3 has 12 amino acids. Germline V lookup: CDR1 SGHVS, CDR2 FQNEAQ. CDR3 loop: CASGGSSYEQYF. In nucleotides, the CDR3 is TGCGCGAGCGGGGGGAGCTCCTACGAGCAGTACTTC.

Of note for this clonotype: This may be a read error: a much more frequent sequence differs by one nucleotide. The gene calls are TRBV5-1 and TRBJ2-5; D is ambiguous. The CDR3 sequence is 13 residues long. CDR1 is SGHRS, CDR2 YFSETQ, per germline. The CDR3 spells CGSSFLGTETQYF. The CDR3 bases are TGCGGCAGCAGCTTCCTTGGAACAGAGACCCAGTACTTC.

This clonotype occurred a few times. J is TRBJ2-1 and V is TRBV20-1; TRBD2 agrees at 8 bases. Germline CDR1 and CDR2: DFQATT and SNEGSKA (reference sequence). The V gene end was trimmed by 1 base and the J gene end by 6 bases; junction bases not matched to a gene: 5. CDR3 size: 14 residues. CDR3 coding DNA: TGCAGTGCTAGAGTCCCGCGGGAGGTCAATGAGCAGTTCTTC. Its translation is CSARVPREVNEQFF.

This clonotype was observed a few times. This chain connects TRBV1 to TRBJ1-3. TRBV1 is deemed a pseudogene. The CDR3 is 15 residues long. The CDR3 loop reads CTSSQGVYSGNTIYF. The CDR3 DNA reads TGCACCAGCAGCCAAGGGGTTTACTCTGGAAACACCATATATTTT.